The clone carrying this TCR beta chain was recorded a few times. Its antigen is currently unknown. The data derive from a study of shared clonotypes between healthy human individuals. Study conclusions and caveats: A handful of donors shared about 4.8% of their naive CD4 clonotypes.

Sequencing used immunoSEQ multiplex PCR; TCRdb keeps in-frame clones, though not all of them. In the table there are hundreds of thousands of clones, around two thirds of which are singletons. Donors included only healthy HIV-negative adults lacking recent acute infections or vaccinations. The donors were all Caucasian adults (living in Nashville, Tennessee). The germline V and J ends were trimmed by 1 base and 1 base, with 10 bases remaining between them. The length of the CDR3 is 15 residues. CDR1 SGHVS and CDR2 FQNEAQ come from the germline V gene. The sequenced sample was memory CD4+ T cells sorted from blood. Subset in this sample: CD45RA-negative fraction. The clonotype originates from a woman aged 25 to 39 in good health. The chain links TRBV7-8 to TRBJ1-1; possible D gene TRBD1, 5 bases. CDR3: CASSLVFGGNTEAFF. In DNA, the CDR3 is TGTGCCAGCAGCTTAGTTTTCGGGGGGAACACTGAAGCTTTCTTT.